The present T cell receptor (delta chain) was sequenced within a study of gammadelta T cells in human blood (dated by TCRdb to about 2020). Here is what the overall study found, with its caveats: According to the study, polyclonal expansion of innate gamma-delta T cells immediately after birth appeared to be driven by microbial exposure.

The germline V gene specifies GEAIGNYY as CDR1 and EKD as CDR2. The CDR3 has 16 amino acids, counting the end cysteine and phenylalanine. This entry keeps only the CDR3 DNA: 48 bases, framed from base 1. V gives up 3 bases and J gives up 0 bases, and the segment between their germline ends measures 16 bases. Regarding this clone: The antigen this receptor binds is unknown. A far larger clone lies a single base away; this is likely a read error. At the DNA level, this CDR3 is encoded by other sequences in the same sample as well.

The receptor library was made with RT-PCR. Sequencing took place on an Illumina MiSeq. TCRdb reprocessed the public reads with the caller CATT; rows with the same DNA were merged afterwards. The table for this sample lists some 1,200 delta-chain clones; 48% of them were counted only once. 20% to 25% of the sample is in the top ten clones. This receptor was obtained from a human donor. The V gene is TRDV2 and the J gene is TRDJ1, with no confidently assigned D gene. The specimen was Vgamma9Vdelta2 gamma-delta T cells from adult blood. CDR3 reads: CACDDLLLSYTDKLIF. The DNA sequence reads TGTGCCTGTGACGACTTACTCCTGTCATACACCGATAAACTCATCTTT.